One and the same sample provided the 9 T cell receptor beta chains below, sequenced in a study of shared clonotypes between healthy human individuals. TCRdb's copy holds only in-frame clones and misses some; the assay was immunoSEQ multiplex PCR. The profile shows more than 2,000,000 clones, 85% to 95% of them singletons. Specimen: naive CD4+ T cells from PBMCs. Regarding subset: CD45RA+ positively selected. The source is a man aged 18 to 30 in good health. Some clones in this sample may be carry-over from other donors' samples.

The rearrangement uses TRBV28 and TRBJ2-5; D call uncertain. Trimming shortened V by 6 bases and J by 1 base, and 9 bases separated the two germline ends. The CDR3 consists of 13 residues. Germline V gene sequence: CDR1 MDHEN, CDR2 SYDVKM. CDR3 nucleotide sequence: TGTGCCAGCAGCTCCAGTGGCCAAGAGACCCAGTACTTC. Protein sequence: CASSSSGQETQYF.

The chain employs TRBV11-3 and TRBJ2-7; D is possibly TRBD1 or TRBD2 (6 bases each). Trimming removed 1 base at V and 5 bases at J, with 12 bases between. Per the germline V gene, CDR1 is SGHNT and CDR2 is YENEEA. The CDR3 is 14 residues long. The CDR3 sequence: CASSLGNREDEQYF. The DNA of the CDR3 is TGTGCCAGCAGCTTAGGAAACAGGGAGGACGAGCAGTACTTC.

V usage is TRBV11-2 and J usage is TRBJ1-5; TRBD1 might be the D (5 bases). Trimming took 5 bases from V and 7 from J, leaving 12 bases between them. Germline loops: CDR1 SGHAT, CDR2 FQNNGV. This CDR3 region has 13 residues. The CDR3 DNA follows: TGTGCCAGCAGCCGCAGGGTTGAGCAGCCCCAGCATTTT. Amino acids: CASSRRVEQPQHF.

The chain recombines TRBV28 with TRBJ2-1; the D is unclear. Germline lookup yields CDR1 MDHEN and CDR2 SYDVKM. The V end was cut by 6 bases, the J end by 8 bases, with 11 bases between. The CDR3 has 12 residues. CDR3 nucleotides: TGTGCCAGCAGCTCCAATTGGGATGAGCAGTTCTTC. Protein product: CASSSNWDEQFF.

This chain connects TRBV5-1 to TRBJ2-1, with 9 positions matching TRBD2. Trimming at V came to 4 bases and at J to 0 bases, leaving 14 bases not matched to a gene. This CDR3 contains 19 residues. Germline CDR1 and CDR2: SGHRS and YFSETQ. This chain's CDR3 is CASSLLGSSGTYSYNEQFF. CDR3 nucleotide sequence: TGCGCCAGCAGCCTGCTAGGGTCTAGCGGGACTTACTCCTACAATGAGCAGTTCTTC.

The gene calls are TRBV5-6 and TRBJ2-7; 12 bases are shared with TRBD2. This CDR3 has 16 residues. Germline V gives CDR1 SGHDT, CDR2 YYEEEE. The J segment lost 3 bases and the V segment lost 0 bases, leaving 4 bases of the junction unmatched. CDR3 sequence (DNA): TGTGCCAGCAGCTTGGAGCTAGCGGGAGGGTTCTACGAGCAGTACTTC. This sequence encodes CASSLELAGGFYEQYF.

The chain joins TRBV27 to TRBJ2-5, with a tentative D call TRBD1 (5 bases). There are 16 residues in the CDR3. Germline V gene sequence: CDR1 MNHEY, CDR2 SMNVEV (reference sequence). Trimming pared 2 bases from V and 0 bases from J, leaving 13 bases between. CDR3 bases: TGTGCCAGCAGTTTACCGGACACGACCTACCAAGAGACCCAGTACTTC. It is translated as CASSLPDTTYQETQYF.

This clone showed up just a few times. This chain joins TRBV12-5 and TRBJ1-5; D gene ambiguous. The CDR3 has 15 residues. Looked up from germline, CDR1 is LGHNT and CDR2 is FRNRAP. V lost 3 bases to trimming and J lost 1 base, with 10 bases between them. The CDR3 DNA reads TGTGCTAGTGGTTTTTTCTGTGACAGCAATCAGCCCCAGCATTTT. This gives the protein CASGFFCDSNQPQHF.

The CDR3 loop is CASSLNQGLKGYTF. Here the CDR3 DNA reads TGTGCCAGCAGCTTAAACCAGGGCTTAAAGGGCTACACCTTC. The V gene is TRBV7-9, the J gene TRBJ1-2; TRBD1 might be the D (5 bases). V was cut by 2 bases and J by 8 bases, with 15 bases left in between. The V gene's germline CDR1 is SEHNR and CDR2 FQNEAQ (reference sequence). The CDR3 loop spans 14 amino acids.